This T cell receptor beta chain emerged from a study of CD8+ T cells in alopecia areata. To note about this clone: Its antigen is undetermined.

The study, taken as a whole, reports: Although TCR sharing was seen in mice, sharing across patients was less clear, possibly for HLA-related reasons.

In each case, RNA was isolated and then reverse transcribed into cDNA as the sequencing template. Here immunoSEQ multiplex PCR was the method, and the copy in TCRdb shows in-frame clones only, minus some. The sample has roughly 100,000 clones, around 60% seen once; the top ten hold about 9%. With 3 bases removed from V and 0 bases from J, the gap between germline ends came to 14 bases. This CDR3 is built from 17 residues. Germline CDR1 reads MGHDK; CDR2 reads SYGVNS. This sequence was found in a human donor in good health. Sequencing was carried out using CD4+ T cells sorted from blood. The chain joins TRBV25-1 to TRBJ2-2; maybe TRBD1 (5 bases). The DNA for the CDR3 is TGTGCCAGCAGTGATCCTGGGGCACTTTCGAACACCGGGGAGCTGTTTTTT. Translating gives CASSDPGALSNTGELFF.